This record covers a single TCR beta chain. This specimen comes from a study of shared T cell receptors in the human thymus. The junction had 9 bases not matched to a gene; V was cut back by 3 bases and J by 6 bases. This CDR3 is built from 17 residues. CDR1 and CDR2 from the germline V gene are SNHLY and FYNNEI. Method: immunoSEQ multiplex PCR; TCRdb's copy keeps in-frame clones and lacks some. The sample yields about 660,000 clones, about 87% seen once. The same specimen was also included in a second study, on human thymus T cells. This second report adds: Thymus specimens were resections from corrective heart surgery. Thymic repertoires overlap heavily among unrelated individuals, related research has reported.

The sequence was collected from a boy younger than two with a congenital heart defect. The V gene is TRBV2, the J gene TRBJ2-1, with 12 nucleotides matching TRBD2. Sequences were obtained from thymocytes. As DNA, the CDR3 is TGTGCCAGCAGTGATCCGACTAGCGGGAGAATGGGCAATGAGCAGTTCTTC. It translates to CASSDPTSGRMGNEQFF.